These T cell receptor beta chains were read from a single sample in a study of PD-1 blockade in mismatch repair-deficient tumors. Here immunoSEQ multiplex PCR was the method, and the copy in TCRdb shows in-frame clones only, minus some. The table lists 45,000 to 60,000 clones, over 65% of them singletons. Source: peripheral blood, taken 4 weeks after starting pembrolizumab. These receptors were obtained from an adult with mismatch repair-deficient cancer. Each CDR3 is given with its conserved first and last residue. The D gene is left open where the match is weak. Size is omitted from some rows. Given values are once, few, many or a class for expanded clones.

clone_size: NA
v_call: TRBV9
d_call: TRBD2
j_call: TRBJ2-6
cdr3_nt: TGTGCCAGCAGCGTAGATGGGGGGGGAGGGAGCTCTGGGGCCAACGTCCTGACTTTC
cdr3_aa: CASSVDGGGGSSGANVLTF

clone_size: NA
v_call: TRBV6-7
d_call: NA
j_call: TRBJ1-2
cdr3_nt: TGTGCCAGCATTCGGACGGAATATGGCTACACCTTC
cdr3_aa: CASIRTEYGYTF

clone_size: NA
v_call: TRBV14
d_call: NA
j_call: TRBJ1-2
cdr3_nt: TGTGCCAGCAGCCAGGAACAAAGCGTCGGCTACACCTTC
cdr3_aa: CASSQEQSVGYTF

clone_size: once
v_call: TRBV5-4
d_call: NA
j_call: TRBJ2-5
cdr3_nt: TGTGCCAGCAGCGAAGGGGGGTCCGGACAGACCCAGTACTTC
cdr3_aa: CASSEGGSGQTQYF

clone_size: NA
v_call: TRBV5-1
d_call: TRBD1
j_call: TRBJ1-1
cdr3_nt: TGCGCCAGCAGGAAGGGACAGGGCGGCACTGAAGCTTTCTTT
cdr3_aa: CASRKGQGGTEAFF

clone_size: NA
v_call: TRBV10-2
d_call: NA
j_call: TRBJ2-7
cdr3_nt: TGCGCCAGCAGCGATCTAGGCGACGAGCAGTACTTC
cdr3_aa: CASSDLGDEQYF

clone_size: NA
v_call: TRBV7-9
d_call: TRBD1
j_call: TRBJ1-2
cdr3_nt: TGTGCCAGCACCCGCCCGGAGGGACAGGGAAACTATGGCTACACCTTC
cdr3_aa: CASTRPEGQGNYGYTF

clone_size: NA
v_call: TRBV9
d_call: TRBD2
j_call: TRBJ2-1
cdr3_nt: TGTGCCAGCAGCGTAGAGGGGACTAGTAGGTATGAGCAGTTCTTC
cdr3_aa: CASSVEGTSRYEQFF

clone_size: NA
v_call: TRBV27
d_call: NA
j_call: TRBJ2-3
cdr3_nt: TGTGCCAGCAGTGGGCTAGCGTTGGCAGATACGCAGTATTTT
cdr3_aa: CASSGLALADTQYF

clone_size: NA
v_call: TRBV6-5
d_call: TRBD1
j_call: TRBJ2-1
cdr3_nt: TGTGCCAGCAGTGGGGGAGACAGGGGCCCCAATGAGCAGTTCTTC
cdr3_aa: CASSGGDRGPNEQFF

clone_size: NA
v_call: TRBV7-9
d_call: TRBD1
j_call: TRBJ1-1
cdr3_nt: TGTGCCAGCAGCTCTACCCAAGGACAGGGGTTTGAAGCTTTCTTT
cdr3_aa: CASSSTQGQGFEAFF

clone_size: NA
v_call: TRBV5-6
d_call: NA
j_call: TRBJ1-4
cdr3_nt: TGTGCCAGCAGCCAGGGGACTAATGAAAAACTGTTTTTT
cdr3_aa: CASSQGTNEKLFF

clone_size: NA
v_call: TRBV11-2
d_call: NA
j_call: TRBJ2-5
cdr3_nt: TGTGCCAGCAGCTTTGAGGACCGTGGGGAGACCCAGTACTTC
cdr3_aa: CASSFEDRGETQYF

clone_size: NA
v_call: TRBV10-3
d_call: NA
j_call: TRBJ1-4
cdr3_nt: TGTGCCATCAGGGACGCCGGAGAAAAACTGTTTTTT
cdr3_aa: CAIRDAGEKLFF

clone_size: NA
v_call: TRBV19
d_call: TRBD1
j_call: TRBJ2-4
cdr3_nt: TGTGCCAGTAGAATGGACAGGGTGGGTACCAAAAACATTCAGTACTTC
cdr3_aa: CASRMDRVGTKNIQYF

clone_size: NA
v_call: TRBV6-6
d_call: NA
j_call: TRBJ2-7
cdr3_nt: TGTGCCAGCAGTCTCAATGGGGCGGTCTACGAGCAGTACTTC
cdr3_aa: CASSLNGAVYEQYF

clone_size: many
v_call: TRBV6-6
d_call: NA
j_call: TRBJ2-7
cdr3_nt: TGTGCCAGCAGTCAGCAACTCCGGGCCACAAATGACGAGCAGTACTTC
cdr3_aa: CASSQQLRATNDEQYF

clone_size: NA
v_call: TRBV14
d_call: NA
j_call: TRBJ1-1
cdr3_nt: TGTGCCAGCAGCCGCAATAAGGAAGCTTTCTTT
cdr3_aa: CASSRNKEAFF

clone_size: NA
v_call: TRBV5-6
d_call: TRBD1
j_call: TRBJ1-2
cdr3_nt: TGTGCCAGCAGCCCGGGACAGCTATATAACTATGGCTACACCTTC
cdr3_aa: CASSPGQLYNYGYTF

clone_size: NA
v_call: TRBV6-6
d_call: TRBD1
j_call: TRBJ1-1
cdr3_nt: TGTGCCAGCAGCCGAGAACAGGGGGCCGGAACTGAAGCTTTCTTT
cdr3_aa: CASSREQGAGTEAFF

clone_size: NA
v_call: TRBV5-1
d_call: NA
j_call: TRBJ2-3
cdr3_nt: TGCGCCAGCAGCTTCGAGGGAGGAGTCGCAGATACGCAGTATTTT
cdr3_aa: CASSFEGGVADTQYF

clone_size: NA
v_call: TRBV15
d_call: NA
j_call: TRBJ2-2
cdr3_nt: TGTGCCACCAGCAGGGCCCCGAACACCGGGGAGCTGTTTTTT
cdr3_aa: CATSRAPNTGELFF

clone_size: NA
v_call: TRBV29-1
d_call: NA
j_call: TRBJ1-2
cdr3_nt: TGCAGCGTTGAAGACCCCCCGCAGGGGAGGGTCTACACCTTC
cdr3_aa: CSVEDPPQGRVYTF

clone_size: once
v_call: TRBV7-2
d_call: TRBD2
j_call: TRBJ2-1
cdr3_nt: TGTGCCAGCAGCTTAGGAGGCGGGGGCTCCTACAATGAGCAGTTCTTC
cdr3_aa: CASSLGGGGSYNEQFF

clone_size: few
v_call: TRBV30
d_call: NA
j_call: TRBJ1-5
cdr3_nt: TGTGCCTGGGTGGTGGGGGGCCGCGGGACCTATAGCAATCAGCCCCAGCATTTT
cdr3_aa: CAWVVGGRGTYSNQPQHF

clone_size: NA
v_call: TRBV4-2
d_call: NA
j_call: TRBJ1-3
cdr3_nt: TGTGCCAGCAGCCAAGAGGTCGGAGTCTCTGGAAACACCATATATTTT
cdr3_aa: CASSQEVGVSGNTIYF

clone_size: NA
v_call: TRBV15
d_call: TRBD2
j_call: TRBJ2-4
cdr3_nt: TGTGCCACCAGCAGGGGGTGGCGGGAGGGCCCCGCCAAAAACATTCAGTACTTC
cdr3_aa: CATSRGWREGPAKNIQYF

clone_size: NA
v_call: TRBV4-3
d_call: NA
j_call: TRBJ2-2
cdr3_nt: TGCGCCAGCAGCCAGAGATTGCTAGCTGCCGCCGGGGAGCTGTTTTTT
cdr3_aa: CASSQRLLAAAGELFF

clone_size: once
v_call: TRBV27
d_call: TRBD1
j_call: TRBJ2-7
cdr3_nt: TGTGCCAGCAGCCGACAGGGGTCCCCCTACGAGCAGTACTTC
cdr3_aa: CASSRQGSPYEQYF

clone_size: NA
v_call: TRBV9
d_call: NA
j_call: TRBJ2-1
cdr3_nt: TGTGCCAGCAGCGCGACACCGGGACCGTCCTGGGATGAGCAGTTCTTC
cdr3_aa: CASSATPGPSWDEQFF

clone_size: NA
v_call: TRBV5-1
d_call: NA
j_call: TRBJ2-3
cdr3_nt: TGCGCCAGCAGCTTAGAGGGGATCCCTAGCACAGATACGCAGTATTTT
cdr3_aa: CASSLEGIPSTDTQYF

clone_size: NA
v_call: TRBV9
d_call: NA
j_call: TRBJ2-3
cdr3_nt: TGTGCCAGCAGCCCCGGGACTTCTGTGGATACGCAGTATTTT
cdr3_aa: CASSPGTSVDTQYF

clone_size: many
v_call: TRBV29-1
d_call: TRBD1
j_call: TRBJ2-2
cdr3_nt: TGCAGCGTGGTAACAGGGGACACCGGGGAGCTGTTTTTT
cdr3_aa: CSVVTGDTGELFF

clone_size: NA
v_call: TRBV6-1
d_call: TRBD2
j_call: TRBJ2-7
cdr3_nt: TGTGCCAGCAGTGGACTTCACTCGAGGTCGGGGACTAGCGGCTCCTACGAGCAGTACTTC
cdr3_aa: CASSGLHSRSGTSGSYEQYF

clone_size: NA
v_call: TRBV6-4
d_call: TRBD2
j_call: TRBJ2-1
cdr3_nt: TGTGCCAGCAGTGACGAGCCTAGCGGGAGTTACAATGAGCAGTTCTTC
cdr3_aa: CASSDEPSGSYNEQFF

clone_size: NA
v_call: TRBV4-3
d_call: NA
j_call: TRBJ2-1
cdr3_nt: TGCGCCAGCAGCCAAGACGGGAGCTCCTACAATGAGCAGTTCTTC
cdr3_aa: CASSQDGSSYNEQFF

clone_size: few
v_call: TRBV21-1
d_call: NA
j_call: TRBJ2-3
cdr3_nt: TGTGCCAGCAGCAATCTGACAGGGCCTAGCACAGATACGCAGTATTTT
cdr3_aa: CASSNLTGPSTDTQYF

clone_size: NA
v_call: TRBV18
d_call: NA
j_call: TRBJ1-4
cdr3_nt: TGTGCCAGCTCACCAGGTGGGGAAGAAAAACTGTTTTTT
cdr3_aa: CASSPGGEEKLFF

clone_size: NA
v_call: TRBV30
d_call: NA
j_call: TRBJ1-2
cdr3_nt: TGTGCCTGGAGTAAACTAGGGGGGTCTTACTATGGCTACACCTTC
cdr3_aa: CAWSKLGGSYYGYTF

clone_size: NA
v_call: TRBV9
d_call: NA
j_call: TRBJ2-1
cdr3_nt: TGTGCCAGCAGCGAAACACCGGGGATGGGTTACAATGAGCAGTTCTTC
cdr3_aa: CASSETPGMGYNEQFF

clone_size: NA
v_call: TRBV18
d_call: NA
j_call: TRBJ2-1
cdr3_nt: TGTGCCAGCTCCCGACAGGTCCAGGCAAGCAATGAGCAGTTCTTC
cdr3_aa: CASSRQVQASNEQFF

clone_size: NA
v_call: TRBV11-3
d_call: NA
j_call: TRBJ2-5
cdr3_nt: TGTGCCAGCAGCCGGGGCGAGGAGACCCAGTACTTC
cdr3_aa: CASSRGEETQYF

clone_size: NA
v_call: TRBV7-2
d_call: NA
j_call: TRBJ1-5
cdr3_nt: TGTGCCAGCAGCCTTCAGGGTGGCCCAAGGCCCCAGCATTTT
cdr3_aa: CASSLQGGPRPQHF

clone_size: NA
v_call: TRBV7-9
d_call: TRBD1
j_call: TRBJ2-7
cdr3_nt: TGTGCCACCGCACAGGGGGCGTCCTACGAGCAGTACTTC
cdr3_aa: CATAQGASYEQYF

clone_size: NA
v_call: TRBV2
d_call: TRBD2
j_call: TRBJ2-1
cdr3_nt: TGTGCCTCCAGAGATATAATAGCGGGAGGCTACAATGAGCAGTTCTTC
cdr3_aa: CASRDIIAGGYNEQFF

clone_size: NA
v_call: TRBV6-5
d_call: NA
j_call: TRBJ2-7
cdr3_nt: TGTGCCAGCTGCACGGGCTACGAGCAGTACTTC
cdr3_aa: CASCTGYEQYF

clone_size: NA
v_call: TRBV7-2
d_call: TRBD1
j_call: TRBJ2-7
cdr3_nt: TGTGCCAGCAACGTACCCGGGACAGGGGGTTACGAGCAGTACTTC
cdr3_aa: CASNVPGTGGYEQYF

clone_size: NA
v_call: TRBV19
d_call: TRBD2
j_call: TRBJ2-2
cdr3_nt: TGTGCCAGTACCGACATGGCGGGGAGGGACACCGGGGAGCTGTTTTTT
cdr3_aa: CASTDMAGRDTGELFF

clone_size: NA
v_call: TRBV30
d_call: NA
j_call: TRBJ2-2
cdr3_nt: TGTGCCTGGAGTGCCCCTTTTACGGGAGTTATCGGGGAGCTGTTTTTT
cdr3_aa: CAWSAPFTGVIGELFF

clone_size: NA
v_call: TRBV6-6
d_call: NA
j_call: TRBJ2-7
cdr3_nt: TGTGCCAGCAGTTACGGCAGGGGTGAGAACGAGCAGTACTTC
cdr3_aa: CASSYGRGENEQYF

clone_size: NA
v_call: TRBV5-4
d_call: NA
j_call: TRBJ2-7
cdr3_nt: TGTGCCAGCAGCCGAGGAGGGGCGGCGTCCTACGAGCAGTACTTC
cdr3_aa: CASSRGGAASYEQYF

clone_size: NA
v_call: TRBV11-3
d_call: TRBD1
j_call: TRBJ1-1
cdr3_nt: TGTGCCAGCAGCCCATCCCGACAGGGGGCAAGCACTGAAGCTTTCTTT
cdr3_aa: CASSPSRQGASTEAFF

clone_size: few
v_call: TRBV7-2
d_call: TRBD1
j_call: TRBJ1-2
cdr3_nt: TGTGCCAGCAGGGACGGGACAGGGGGTGGCTACACCTTC
cdr3_aa: CASRDGTGGGYTF

clone_size: NA
v_call: TRBV19
d_call: TRBD2
j_call: TRBJ2-7
cdr3_nt: TGTGCCAGTAGTTATCCGGGACTAGCGATGGGCGAGCAGTACTTC
cdr3_aa: CASSYPGLAMGEQYF

clone_size: once
v_call: TRBV19
d_call: TRBD1
j_call: TRBJ1-4
cdr3_nt: TGTGCCAGTAGTTTGGGGGACAGCGCAACTAATGAAAAACTGTTTTTT
cdr3_aa: CASSLGDSATNEKLFF

clone_size: once
v_call: TRBV14
d_call: NA
j_call: TRBJ2-1
cdr3_nt: TGTGCCAGCAGTCACGGGACTTACAATTCGGTTGAGCAGTTCTTC
cdr3_aa: CASSHGTYNSVEQFF

clone_size: NA
v_call: TRBV5-1
d_call: TRBD2
j_call: TRBJ2-1
cdr3_nt: TGCGCCAGCAGCTTGGGGCTAGCGGTGAGCTCCTACAATGAGCAGTTCTTC
cdr3_aa: CASSLGLAVSSYNEQFF